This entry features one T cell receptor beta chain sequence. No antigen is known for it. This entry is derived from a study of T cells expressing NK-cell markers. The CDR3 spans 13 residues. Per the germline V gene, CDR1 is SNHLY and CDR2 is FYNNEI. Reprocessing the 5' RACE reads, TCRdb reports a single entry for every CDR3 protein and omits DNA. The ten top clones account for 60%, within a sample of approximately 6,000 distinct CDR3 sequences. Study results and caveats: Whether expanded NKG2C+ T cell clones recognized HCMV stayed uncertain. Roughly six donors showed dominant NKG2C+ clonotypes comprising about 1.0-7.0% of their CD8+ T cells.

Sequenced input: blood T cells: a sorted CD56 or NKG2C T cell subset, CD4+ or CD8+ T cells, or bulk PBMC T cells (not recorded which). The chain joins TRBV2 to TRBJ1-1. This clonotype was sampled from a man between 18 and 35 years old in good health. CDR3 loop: CASRERWNTEAFF.